The 7 T cell receptor beta chains in this list originate from one sample, sequenced in a study of beta chain features in type 1 diabetes. Reverse transcribing all isolated RNA meant expressed TCRB transcripts were sequenced. Here immunoSEQ multiplex PCR was the method, and the copy in TCRdb shows in-frame clones only, minus some. Seen here are around 500,000 clones, around 30% observed once, and the top ten hold about 0.065%. Sequencing input: naive CD4+ T cells from blood. The receptors originated from a man aged 18 to 29 in good health.

This clone appeared a few times. V and J are TRBV9 and TRBJ2-7, with D hard to call. V lost 6 bases to trimming and J lost 0 bases, with 13 bases between them. The CDR3 is made up of 14 amino acids. Germline lookup yields CDR1 SGDLS and CDR2 YYNGEE. CDR3 loop: CASKKEASSYEQYF. CDR3 in DNA: TGTGCCAGCAAAAAAGAAGCAAGCTCCTACGAGCAGTACTTC.

For this clone: Other DNA sequences from this sample encode an identical CDR3 as well. The rearrangement joins TRBV29-1 to TRBJ1-1; no firm D call. The CDR3 sequence is 11 residues long. V lost 6 bases, J lost 0 bases, and 5 bases lay in between. Germline CDR1 is SQVTM and CDR2 is ANQGSEA. The CDR3 DNA reads as TGCAGCGTCCGATTGAACACTGAAGCTTTCTTT. Encoded protein: CSVRLNTEAFF. The variable domain in full, with the rest retrieved from reference TRBV29-1 and TRBJ1-1, is SAVISQKPSRDICQRGTSLTIQCQVDSQVTMMFWYRQQPGQSLTLIATANQGSEATYESGFVIDKFPISRPNLTFSTLTVSNMSPEDSSIYLCSVRLNTEAFFGQGTRLTVV.

This rearrangement joins TRBV27 to TRBJ2-7, with D maybe TRBD1 (6 bases). CDR1 is MNHEY, CDR2 SMNVEV, per germline (reference sequence). The CDR3 extends over 13 amino acids. Trimming took 5 bases from V and 8 from J, leaving 16 bases between them. CDR3 residues: CASSRTVLDKQYF. The CDR3 DNA follows: TGTGCCAGCAGTCGGACAGTCCTCGACAAGCAGTACTTC.

V usage is TRBV5-1 and J usage is TRBJ2-7, with D possibly TRBD1 on 5 matching bases. Germline CDR1 SGHRS, CDR2 YFSETQ. V was cut by 2 bases and J by 3 bases, with 15 bases left in between. This CDR3 is 15 amino acids long. The chain's CDR3 is CASSFTQQVYYEQYF. CDR3 in DNA: TGCGCCAGCAGCTTCACTCAACAGGTCTACTACGAGCAGTACTTC.

This clone appeared a few times. V and J are TRBV30 and TRBJ2-7; D could derive from TRBD1 or TRBD2 (5 bases each). The CDR3 is 14 residues long. V lost 0 bases and J lost 6, with 15 bases in between. Looked up from germline, CDR1 is GTSNPN and CDR2 is SVGIG (reference sequence). CDR3 amino acids: CAWSVTGTNSEQYF. Here the CDR3 DNA reads TGTGCCTGGAGTGTAACCGGGACCAATTCCGAGCAGTACTTC.

This clone was detected only a few times. This chain uses TRBV9 with TRBJ2-5, with 7 bases aligning to TRBD2. Trimming removed 0 bases from V and 0 bases from J; junction bases left unmatched: 8. CDR1 and CDR2 from the germline V gene are SGDLS and YYNGEE. This CDR3 spans 17 amino acids. The CDR3 region is CASSVEPGGPHQETQYF. The CDR3 DNA reads TGTGCCAGCAGCGTAGAACCGGGAGGCCCCCACCAAGAGACCCAGTACTTC.

This rearrangement joins TRBV30 to TRBJ2-3; 8 bases agree with TRBD1. The CDR3 has 15 amino acids. V lost 0 bases to trimming and J lost 3 bases; unmatched junction nucleotides: 5. Germline CDR1 reads GTSNPN; CDR2 reads SVGIG (reference sequence). As DNA, the CDR3 is TGTGCCTGGAGTGTAGGAAACAGGGGGACAGATACGCAGTATTTT. Translation gives CAWSVGNRGTDTQYF.